The clone carrying this T cell receptor (beta chain) came up a few times. As yet, its antigen is unknown. CDR1 is KGHSH, CDR2 LQKENI, per germline. The CDR3 covers 14 residues. Trimming took 5 bases from V and 5 from J, leaving 15 bases between them. The data were obtained in a study of regulatory T cells in long-lasting Graves disease. Whole-study results and caveats: TRBV28, TRBJ1-2 and TRBJ2-5 were favored in persistent disease.

As to time point: newly diagnosed GD, antithyroid drugs for less than 3 months. The TCR library was made from RNA extracted from PBMCs. HTBI primers from iRepertoire and Arm-PCR of CDR3 regions yielded the TCR beta libraries. Each CDR3 protein gets one entry after TCRdb re-called the multiplex PCR reads with MiXCR. The sample holds 450,000 to 700,000 distinct CDR3 sequences; roughly 14% are singletons and the top ten take roughly 9.7%. A further study also used this sample, focusing on T cells in Graves' hyperthyroidism and ophthalmopathy.

This material consisted of peripheral blood mononuclear cells (PBMCs), taken at new diagnosis, from a patient treated with antithyroid drugs. This TCR came from a man aged 30 to 45 with Graves disease. The chain links TRBV18 to TRBJ1-2, with TRBD1 as a possible D gene (6 bases). CDR3 coding DNA: TGTGCCAGCTCAATGGGGGGCGCCGAATATGGCTACACCTTC. Its protein is CASSMGGAEYGYTF.